This TCR beta chain stems from a study of blood T cell repertoires in COVID-19. Across the study: COVID-19 samples collected from the United States, Italy and Spain covered acute and convalescent phases. PBMCs, B-cell-depleted T cells, or T cells were the source of the cDNA or gDNA that made up the material.

How the authors handled the data: Reference gene primer amplification in the assay estimated nucleated cell counts. Measured with immunoSEQ multiplex PCR; TCRdb has only the in-frame clones, and not every one. V and J calls and clone size are those listed in that table; D and trimming were worked out from the DNA. Among 190,000 or so clones listed, 87% were seen once. The V segment lost 1 base and the J segment 4 bases; nucleotides outside the gene matches: 9. CDR1 and CDR2 from the germline V gene are SGHTA and FQGNSA. The CDR3 extends over 16 amino acids. V usage is TRBV7-2 and J usage is TRBJ1-2, with 7 bases identical to TRBD1. This sequence was found in a woman younger than 30 who had recovered from COVID-19. The sample was peripheral blood. CDR3 bases: TGTGCCAGCAGCTTAGTCGGACAGGCACCCTTCTATGGCTACACCTTC. Translation: CASSLVGQAPFYGYTF.